The 12 T cell receptor beta chains listed next were all sequenced from one sample in a study of Ad26.COV2.S vaccination and SARS-CoV-2 variants. Treatment here: 15 to 20 received Ad26.COV2.S at low or high dose, single or two shots; roughly 5 received placebo; per-sample allocation not given. Vaccine and placebo recipients were sampled on day 63 after the first injection. Clones were sequenced by immunoSEQ multiplex PCR, and TCRdb holds only the in-frame ones, with some missing. Of about 330,000 clones listed, 75% to 90% are singletons. Sample: peripheral blood, taken in a trial of Ad26.COV2.S vaccine versus placebo. All receptors derive from a person aged 18-65 years who received the Ad26.COV2.S COVID-19 vaccine or a placebo.

V is TRBV2 and J is TRBJ2-7, with 13 positions matching TRBD2. This CDR3 is 16 amino acids long. With 7 bases clipped from V and 4 bases from J, the junction kept 10 bases outside the gene matches. Germline V lookup: CDR1 SNHLY, CDR2 FYNNEI. In DNA, the CDR3 is TGTGCCAGCATACCAGGGGGACTAGCGGGAAAATACGAGCAGTACGTC. Translated, it gives CASIPGGLAGKYEQYV.

The rearrangement joins TRBV15 to TRBJ2-1; 8 bases fit TRBD1. This CDR3 region has 16 residues. V was pared by 3 bases and J by 5 bases, with 9 bases of the junction left unmatched. Germline CDR1 LNHNV, CDR2 YYDKDF (reference sequence). The CDR3 sequence is CATSSPDRGLHNEQFF. CDR3 nucleotide sequence: TGTGCCACCAGCAGCCCTGACAGGGGTTTACACAATGAGCAGTTCTTC.

The V gene is TRBV5-1, the J gene TRBJ1-3; D unclear. The CDR3 is made up of 16 amino acids. V was cut by 4 bases and J by 0 bases, with 14 bases left in between. The germline CDR1 and CDR2 sequences are SGHRS and YFSETQ. For the CDR3, the DNA is TGCGCCAGCAGCCCTCACACAAGACGCTCTGGAAACACCATATATTTT. Its translation: CASSPHTRRSGNTIYF.

The rearrangement uses TRBV19 and TRBJ2-2, with D hard to call. Germline lookup yields CDR1 LNHDA and CDR2 SQIVND (reference sequence). The CDR3 spans 12 residues. Between the trimmed V and J ends, which lost 11 bases and 5 bases, there was a span of 12 bases. CDR3 nucleotide sequence: TGTGCCGGATCACTGAGAACCGGGGAGCTGTTTTTT. Translation: CAGSLRTGELFF.

This sequence joins TRBV10-1 and TRBJ1-4; D remains unclear. The ends were cut back, 8 bases at V and 7 bases at J, with 17 bases in the middle. Germline CDR1 and CDR2: WNHNN and SYGVQD (reference sequence). This CDR3 is built from 14 residues. As DNA, the CDR3 is TGCGCCAGCCTCCGGGCTACAGATGGTGAAAAACTGTTTTTT. It encodes CASLRATDGEKLFF.

This chain joins TRBV7-9 and TRBJ2-1; 9 bases are shared with TRBD2. The CDR3 contains 15 residues. V lost 5 bases and J lost 7; bases outside the gene matches: 9. In germline, CDR1 is SEHNR, CDR2 FQNEAQ (reference sequence). The CDR3 nucleotides read TGTGCCAGCAGCCATCGGGCGGGGGGGCTTAATGAGCAGTTCTTC. Translation: CASSHRAGGLNEQFF.

V gene TRBV7-8 combines with J gene TRBJ1-1; D unresolved. Trimming removed 5 bases from V and 2 bases from J, with 9 bases in between. The length of the CDR3 is 13 residues. Looked up from germline, CDR1 is SGHVS and CDR2 is FQNEAQ. The CDR3 region is CASSQEGNTEAFF. The CDR3 DNA reads as TGTGCCAGCAGCCAGGAGGGAAACACTGAAGCTTTCTTT. Full variable domain (missing parts from reference TRBV7-8 and TRBJ1-1): GAGVSQSPRYKVAKRGQDVALRCDPISGHVSLFWYQQALGQGPEFLTYFQNEAQLDKSGLPSDRFFAERPEGSVSTLKIQRTQQEDSAVYLCASSQEGNTEAFFGQGTRLTVV.

V gene TRBV7-9 combines with J gene TRBJ2-5; TRBD1 might be the D (5 bases). CDR1 and CDR2 from the germline V gene are SEHNR and FQNEAQ (reference sequence). The CDR3 has 14 residues. Trimming pared 7 bases from V and 5 bases from J, leaving 17 bases between. The CDR3: CASTKGLDAETQYF. CDR3 nucleotide sequence: TGTGCCAGCACCAAGGGGTTGGATGCCGAGACCCAGTACTTC.

The chain joins TRBV15 to TRBJ1-1; D gene uncertain. This CDR3 is 14 amino acids long. Germline loops: CDR1 LNHNV, CDR2 YYDKDF (reference sequence). Trimming removed 0 bases from V and 2 bases from J, with 7 bases in between. CDR3 loop: CATSRERLNTEAFF. Here the CDR3 DNA reads TGTGCCACCAGCAGAGAAAGACTAAACACTGAAGCTTTCTTT.

The CDR3 nucleotides read TGTGCCAGCAGTGAATGGGAAAGCAATGAAAAACTGTTTTTT. This translates into CASSEWESNEKLFF. The gene calls are TRBV25-1 and TRBJ1-4; no clear D. The CDR3 spans 14 residues. V was pared by 1 base and J by 5 bases, with 8 bases between. Per the germline V gene, CDR1 is MGHDK and CDR2 is SYGVNS. The whole variable domain, remainder taken from reference TRBV25-1 and TRBJ1-4, is EADIYQTPRYLVIGTGKKITLECSQTMGHDKMYWYQQDPGMELHLIHYSYGVNSTEKGDLSSESTVSRIRTEHFPLTLESARPSHTSQYLCASSEWESNEKLFFGSGTQLSVL.

Comment on this clone: This same CDR3 is encoded by further DNA sequences in the sample. The chain links TRBV6-2 or TRBV6-3 to TRBJ1-2, with D uncertain. The CDR3 contains 12 residues. Trimming pared 2 bases from V and 6 bases from J, leaving 7 bases between. The V gene's germline CDR1 is MNHEY and CDR2 SVGEGT. CDR3 DNA sequence: TGTGCCAGCAGTTACCGACGTGATGGCTACACCTTC. It yields the protein CASSYRRDGYTF.

This chain links TRBV2 with TRBJ2-5; D may be TRBD2 (6 bases). The germline V gene encodes CDR1 SNHLY and CDR2 FYNNEI. This CDR3 contains 13 residues. Trimming cost V 6 bases and J 3 bases, with 11 bases left between them. CDR3 nucleotides: TGTGCCAGCAGGGACGGGAGCGAAGAGACCCAGTACTTC. It specifies CASRDGSEETQYF.